The 23 T cell receptor beta chains below were found in one sample sequenced in a study of cytomegalovirus exposure and HLA in healthy donors. Only in-frame clones appear in the TCRdb table, and some are missing; sequencing was by immunoSEQ multiplex PCR. Counted here are 220,000 or so clones, about 93% occurring once; the ten biggest clones make up around 1%. The specimen was PBMCs. These receptors all stem from a woman younger than 30 in good health and CMV-seronegative.

In this sample, this clone turned up a few times. The V call is TRBV7-2, the J call TRBJ1-2; D is unresolved. CDR1 is SGHTA and CDR2 is FQGNSA in the germline V gene. Between the trimmed V and J ends, which lost 1 base and 5 bases, there was a span of 5 bases. This CDR3 has 12 residues. Written as DNA, the CDR3 is TGTGCCAGCAGCTTAGGAGTATATGGCTACACCTTC. This codes for CASSLGVYGYTF.

The genes are TRBV5-6 and TRBJ2-1; TRBD2 might be the D (5 bases). From germline, CDR1 is SGHDT and CDR2 YYEEEE. V lost 0 bases to trimming and J lost 2 bases, with 12 bases between them. The CDR3 runs to 16 residues. CDR3 sequence (DNA): TGTGCCAGCAGCTTGGAGGGCAGGAGGACCTACAATGAGCAGTTCTTC. Protein sequence: CASSLEGRRTYNEQFF.

DNA for the CDR3: TGTGCCAGCAGCTTCCAAGGAAGGGGATCCGAGCAGTACTTC. This codes for CASSFQGRGSEQYF. J is TRBJ2-7 and V is TRBV7-2; possibly TRBD1 for D (5 bases). The V and J ends lost 3 bases and 6 bases respectively, with 15 bases between them. The CDR3 has 14 amino acids. CDR1 and CDR2 (germline): SGHTA, FQGNSA.

The rearrangement joins TRBV6-5 to TRBJ2-7; TRBD2 matches 8 bases. In germline, CDR1 is MNHEY, CDR2 SVGAGI. V was pared by 5 bases and J by 3 bases, with 6 bases of the junction left unmatched. The CDR3 runs to 14 residues. The CDR3 DNA follows: TGTGCCAGCAGTACTAGCGGCGGAGACTACGAGCAGTACTTC. This translates into CASSTSGGDYEQYF.

The V gene is TRBV5-1, the J gene TRBJ1-1; 7 bases fit TRBD1. CDR3 size: 16 residues. Germline V gene lookup returns CDR1 SGHRS and CDR2 YFSETQ. V shed 1 base, J shed 6 bases, and the junction held 12 bases outside the gene matches. The CDR3 reads CASSLPSRGVQAEAFF. The DNA for the CDR3 is TGCGCCAGCAGCTTGCCCTCCAGGGGGGTCCAGGCTGAAGCTTTCTTT.

The chain uses TRBV6-1 and TRBJ2-4; the D gene is possibly TRBD2 (5 bases). The CDR3 contains 14 residues. Between the trimmed V and J ends, which lost 6 bases and 6 bases, there was a span of 15 bases. CDR1 MNHNS and CDR2 SASEGT come from the germline V gene. CDR3 nucleotides: TGTGCCAGCAGGATCGGGGTCGGCGGAAACATTCAGTACTTC. This sequence encodes CASRIGVGGNIQYF.

The chain links TRBV6-1 to TRBJ2-5; 7 bases map to TRBD1. Germline V gene sequence: CDR1 MNHNS, CDR2 SASEGT. Losses at the gene ends were 7 bases for V and 5 bases for J; bases not matched to a gene: 7. The CDR3 sequence is 13 residues long. CDR3: CASTRQGYETQYF. The CDR3 DNA reads TGTGCCAGCACTCGACAGGGTTACGAGACCCAGTACTTC.

V is TRBV10-3 and J is TRBJ1-5; a weak D match, TRBD1 (5 bases). Germline CDR1 and CDR2: ENHRY and SYGVKD. The V end lost 6 bases, the J end lost 2 bases, and 14 bases lay between the germline ends. The CDR3 runs 15 residues. CDR3 sequence reads: CAISPGGSGNQPQHF. CDR3 nucleotide sequence: TGTGCCATCAGCCCGGGGGGGTCAGGCAATCAGCCCCAGCATTTT.

With regard to this clone: Other DNA sequences from this sample encode an identical CDR3 as well. This sequence joins TRBV6-4 and TRBJ2-1; 14 positions match TRBD2. Losses at the gene ends were 0 bases for V and 7 bases for J; bases not matched to a gene: 2. There are 16 residues in the CDR3. CDR1 and CDR2 (germline): MRHNA, SNTAGT. CDR3 amino acids: CASSDSGLAGGNEQFF. The CDR3 nucleotides are TGTGCCAGCAGTGACTCAGGACTAGCGGGGGGAAATGAGCAGTTCTTC.

V gene TRBV15 combines with J gene TRBJ2-7, with 9 positions matching TRBD2. Germline CDR1 and CDR2: LNHNV and YYDKDF (reference sequence). V was pared by 7 bases and J by 1 base, with 11 bases of the junction left unmatched. The CDR3 contains 16 residues. CDR3 nucleotide sequence: TGTGCCACCACCCCAGCCGGGACTAGCCGATCCTACGAGCAGTACTTC. This encodes CATTPAGTSRSYEQYF. Complete variable domain (other parts from reference TRBV15 and TRBJ2-7): DAMVIQNPRYQVTQFGKPVTLSCSQTLNHNVMYWYQQKSSQAPKLLFHYYDKDFNNEADTPDNFQSRRPNTSFCFLDIRSPGLGDTAMYLCATTPAGTSRSYEQYFGPGTRLTVT.

This clone was observed once. The chain employs TRBV23-1 and TRBJ1-2; TRBD1 matches 10 bases. TRBV23-1 counts as an open reading frame of uncertain function. Trimming removed 10 bases from V and 0 bases from J; junction bases left unmatched: 11. The CDR3 length is 16 residues. CDR3 region: CATRGQGKRANYGYTF. The CDR3 nucleotides are TGCGCCACTAGGGGACAGGGGAAGAGGGCTAACTATGGCTACACCTTC.

The CDR3 sequence: CASSPNRGRGTDTQYF. The CDR3 DNA is TGTGCCAGCTCACCAAACCGCGGGAGGGGGACAGATACGCAGTATTTT. V gene TRBV18 combines with J gene TRBJ2-3, with 9 positions matching TRBD2. V gave up 2 bases and J gave up 3 bases; unmatched junction bases: 6. The CDR3 is 16 residues long. Germline CDR1 KGHSH, CDR2 LQKENI. Variable domain in full (rest from reference TRBV18 and TRBJ2-3): NAGVMQNPRHLVRRRGQEARLRCSPMKGHSHVYWYRQLPEEGLKFMVYLQKENIIDESGMPKERFSAEFPKEGPSILRIQQVVRGDSAAYFCASSPNRGRGTDTQYFGPGTRLTVL.

This chain connects TRBV7-9 to TRBJ2-7; 9 bases are shared with TRBD2. The germline V gene has CDR1 SEHNR and CDR2 FQNEAQ (reference sequence). The junction had 10 bases not matched to a gene; V was cut back by 6 bases and J by 1 base. CDR3 length: 16 residues. The CDR3 DNA follows: TGTGCCAGCAGGGGGGTGACTAGCGGACCTTCCTACGAGCAGTACTTC. It codes for CASRGVTSGPSYEQYF.

This clone has more than one count but fewer than ten. The V gene is TRBV19, the J gene TRBJ1-5; 9 bases line up with TRBD1. With 8 bases clipped from V and 11 bases from J, the junction kept 7 bases outside the gene matches. Germline V gene data show CDR1 as LNHDA and CDR2 as SQIVND (reference sequence). The CDR3 extends over 12 amino acids. CDR3 in amino acids: CASGQGIEAQHF. The CDR3 nucleotides are TGTGCCAGTGGACAGGGGATAGAGGCCCAGCATTTT.

The chain joins TRBV25-1 to TRBJ1-2, with D unclear. Trimming left V 2 bases short and J 8 bases short, with 12 bases between. Germline CDR1 is MGHDK and CDR2 is SYGVNS. The CDR3 has 13 amino acids. CDR3: CASSEVRERGYTF. DNA for the CDR3: TGTGCCAGCAGTGAAGTAAGGGAGAGAGGCTACACCTTC.

The CDR3 protein is CASSTGQAPVETQYF. Written as DNA, the CDR3 is TGTGCCAGTAGTACCGGACAGGCTCCTGTCGAGACCCAGTACTTC. J is TRBJ2-5 and V is TRBV19, with 7 bases that match TRBD1. The germline V gene encodes CDR1 LNHDA and CDR2 SQIVND (reference sequence). V lost 4 bases and J lost 5; bases outside the gene matches: 10. The CDR3 consists of 15 residues.

The V gene is TRBV7-9, the J gene TRBJ1-5; TRBD1 is a possible D gene (5 bases). The V gene lost 4 bases and the J gene lost 4 bases, with 17 bases spanning the gap. CDR1 and CDR2 from the germline V gene are SEHNR and FQNEAQ (reference sequence). This CDR3 spans 16 amino acids. CDR3 DNA sequence: TGTGCCAGCAGCTCGCGGGACGCCCGTTCTAATCAGCCCCAGCATTTT. Protein: CASSSRDARSNQPQHF.

V gene TRBV2 combines with J gene TRBJ2-1; TRBD2 might be the D (6 bases). V was trimmed by 2 bases and J by 3 bases, leaving 11 bases between them. The CDR3 has 15 amino acids. Germline V gene sequence: CDR1 SNHLY, CDR2 FYNNEI. CDR3 amino acids: CASSEQRASYNEQFF. CDR3 DNA sequence: TGTGCCAGCAGTGAACAGCGGGCGAGCTACAATGAGCAGTTCTTC.

This rearrangement joins TRBV7-2 to TRBJ1-5, with D possibly being TRBD1 (5 bases). Per germline, CDR1 SGHTA and CDR2 FQGNSA. Trimming left V 1 base short and J 2 bases short, with 9 bases between. This CDR3 is 15 amino acids long. CDR3 nucleotides: TGTGCCAGCAGCTTAGAAACGGGGGGCAATCAGCCCCAGCATTTT. Translating it yields CASSLETGGNQPQHF.

Remarks on this clone: At the DNA level, this CDR3 is encoded by other sequences in the same sample as well. The gene calls are TRBV20-1 and TRBJ2-5, with a weak D call TRBD1 (5 bases). Germline CDR1 and CDR2: DFQATT and SNEGSKA (reference sequence). CDR3 length equals 11 residues. The V end was cut by 6 bases, the J end by 2 bases, with 7 bases between. CDR3 residues: CSADRQETQYF. The CDR3 DNA is TGCAGTGCCGACAGACAAGAGACCCAGTACTTC.

The J gene is TRBJ2-2, the V gene TRBV14; TRBD1 matches 8 bases. J was trimmed by 6 bases and V by 3 bases; bases with no gene match: 9. Germline lookup yields CDR1 SGHDN and CDR2 FVKESK. CDR3 size: 16 residues. Here the CDR3 reads CASSHRRAGGPGELFF. CDR3 DNA: TGTGCCAGCAGCCACCGTCGGGCAGGGGGCCCCGGGGAGCTGTTTTTT.

The count of this clone is one. This chain connects TRBV18 to TRBJ1-1; 7 nucleotides agree with TRBD1. The CDR3 extends over 16 amino acids. Germline lookup yields CDR1 KGHSH and CDR2 LQKENI. V lost 3 bases, J lost 2 bases, and 9 bases stayed unmatched. Written as DNA, the CDR3 is TGTGCCAGCTCACCTTTGTGGGGACAGAGTAACACTGAAGCTTTCTTT. It codes for CASSPLWGQSNTEAFF. Full variable domain (rest looked up from reference TRBV18 and TRBJ1-1): NAGVMQNPRHLVRRRGQEARLRCSPMKGHSHVYWYRQLPEEGLKFMVYLQKENIIDESGMPKERFSAEFPKEGPSILRIQQVVRGDSAAYFCASSPLWGQSNTEAFFGQGTRLTVV.

The CDR3 protein is CSVEDFVGVNEQFF. Written as DNA, the CDR3 is TGCAGCGTTGAAGATTTTGTAGGAGTAAATGAGCAGTTCTTC. This sequence joins TRBV29-1 and TRBJ2-1; D is ambiguous. The CDR3 spans 14 residues. The V end lost 0 bases, the J end lost 7 bases, and 13 bases lay between the germline ends. CDR1 is SQVTM and CDR2 is ANQGSEA in the germline V gene.